One sample yielded the 14 T cell receptor beta chains listed below, sequenced in a study of T cell responses to AZD1222 COVID-19 vaccine. TCRdb's table, derived via immunoSEQ multiplex PCR, lists solely in-frame clones and lacks some. The repertoire holds tens of thousands of clones, with 85% to 95% as singletons. The specimen comprised peripheral blood, sampled on day 0 of MenACWY control vaccination. The receptors derive from an adult in good health.

J is TRBJ2-3 and V is TRBV12-5, with D uncertain. V was cut by 3 bases and J by 7 bases, with 17 bases left in between. Looked up from germline, CDR1 is LGHNT and CDR2 is FRNRAP. This CDR3 contains 15 residues. CDR3 residues: CASGFHPQPGYTQYF. In DNA form, the CDR3 reads TGTGCTAGTGGTTTCCACCCCCAGCCAGGTTATACGCAGTATTTT.

The chain recombines TRBV4-3 with TRBJ2-1, with TRBD2 as a possible D gene (6 bases). Germline assignment: CDR1 LGHNA and CDR2 YSLEER. The CDR3 length is 11 residues. Trimming removed 3 bases at V and 10 bases at J, with 7 bases between. Here the CDR3 reads CASSQGGEQFF. The DNA for the CDR3 is TGCGCCAGCAGCCAGGGAGGAGAGCAGTTCTTC.

This sequence joins TRBV7-9 and TRBJ1-4; tentative D call: TRBD1 (6 bases). V was clipped by 2 bases and J by 6 bases, with 16 bases between them. Germline V gene lookup returns CDR1 SEHNR and CDR2 FQNEAQ (reference sequence). This CDR3 has 16 amino acids. DNA for the CDR3: TGTGCCAGCAGCTTACCGCAGGACAGTTCGGATGAAAAACTGTTTTTT. This sequence encodes CASSLPQDSSDEKLFF.

This clone was seen a single time. The chain joins TRBV6-5 to TRBJ2-3; no reliable D call. Germline lookup yields CDR1 MNHEY and CDR2 SVGAGI. This CDR3 region has 13 residues. Deletions cut 5 bases from V and 4 bases from J, with 10 bases between. In nucleotides, the CDR3 is TGTGCCAGCAGTCCGGCCCCGGCAGATACGCAGTATTTT. Translated: CASSPAPADTQYF.

The rearrangement links TRBV7-2 to TRBJ1-6; D possibly corresponds to TRBD1 (6 bases). Germline V gene lookup returns CDR1 SGHTA and CDR2 FQGNSA. The CDR3 covers 14 residues. The ends were cut back, 0 bases at V and 10 bases at J, with 10 bases in the middle. This CDR3 reads CASSLAGARSPLHF. The CDR3 DNA is TGTGCCAGCAGCTTAGCGGGGGCAAGGTCACCCCTCCACTTT.

The chain has TRBV27 and TRBJ1-4, with D unclear. The CDR3 has 14 amino acids. CDR1 is MNHEY and CDR2 is SMNVEV in the germline V gene (reference sequence). Trimming left V 0 bases short and J 7 bases short, with 9 bases between. For the CDR3, the DNA is TGTGCCAGCAGTTTATCGGGGAACACTGAAAAACTGTTTTTT. The encoded protein is CASSLSGNTEKLFF.

J is TRBJ1-2 and V is TRBV29-1, with TRBD1 matching 8 bases. V was clipped by 6 bases and J by 4 bases; unmatched bases: 1. CDR1 is SQVTM, CDR2 ANQGSEA, per germline. CDR3 length: 11 amino acids. DNA for the CDR3: TGCAGCGTCCAGGGGGCCTATGGCTACACCTTC. Protein: CSVQGAYGYTF.

The chain combines TRBV6-5 with TRBJ1-2, with TRBD1 matching over 7 bases. The V gene's germline CDR1 is MNHEY and CDR2 SVGAGI. The ends lost 5 bases at V and 12 bases at J; junction bases unmatched: 9. CDR3 length: 12 residues. CDR3 amino acids: CASSPAGGSNTF. The CDR3 nucleotides read TGTGCCAGCAGTCCCGCAGGGGGGAGTAACACCTTC.

The gene calls are TRBV7-9 and TRBJ1-2, with D unresolved. The CDR3 sequence is 12 residues long. Germline-derived CDR1 and CDR2 are SEHNR and FQNEAQ (reference sequence). V was pared by 1 base and J by 8 bases, with 8 bases between. The CDR3 bases are TGTGCCAGCAGCTTAGTTGTATCGGGCTACACCTTC. Its translation: CASSLVVSGYTF. Using reference TRBV7-9 and TRBJ1-2 for the parts outside the CDR3, the full variable domain is DTGVSQNPRHKITKRGQNVTFRCDPISEHNRLYWYRQTLGQGPEFLTYFQNEAQLEKSRLLSDRFSAERPKGSFSTLEIQRTEQGDSAMYLCASSLVVSGYTFGSGTRLTVV.

The rearrangement links TRBV27 to TRBJ2-1; 8 positions match TRBD1. The CDR3 covers 14 residues. CDR1 and CDR2 from the germline V gene are MNHEY and SMNVEV (reference sequence). V was pared by 10 bases and J by 4 bases, with 9 bases of the junction left unmatched. CDR3: CATGTGRAYNEQFF. Here the CDR3 DNA reads TGTGCCACTGGGACAGGTCGCGCATACAATGAGCAGTTCTTC.

The J gene is TRBJ1-3, the V gene TRBV7-2; D gene uncertain. The germline CDR1 and CDR2 sequences are SGHTA and FQGNSA. CDR3 length: 12 residues. V shed 4 bases and J shed 5 bases, with 6 bases lying between them. DNA for the CDR3: TGTGCCAGCAGCTCACGGCGAAACACCATATATTTT. Protein sequence: CASSSRRNTIYF.

The chain carries TRBV13 and TRBJ2-3, with 8 nucleotides matching TRBD2. After removal of 3 bases from V and 4 bases from J, the junction contained 3 bases not matched to a gene. Germline V gives CDR1 PRHDT, CDR2 FYEKMQ (reference sequence). The CDR3 covers 14 residues. The CDR3 coding sequence is TGTGCCAGCAGCTTCAGCGGGAGTGCAGATACGCAGTATTTT. Protein sequence: CASSFSGSADTQYF.

The J gene is TRBJ2-7, the V gene TRBV5-6; D perhaps matches TRBD1 (5 bases). Germline CDR1 is SGHDT and CDR2 is YYEEEE. Trimming shortened V by 1 base and J by 6 bases, and 20 bases separated the two germline ends. The CDR3 totals 16 residues. CDR3 nucleotide sequence: TGTGCCAGCAGCTTGTTTGAACAGGCAACACCTGGCGAGCAGTACTTC. Amino acid sequence: CASSLFEQATPGEQYF.

This rearrangement joins TRBV19 to TRBJ1-4; 11 bases match TRBD1. Germline-derived CDR1 and CDR2 are LNHDA and SQIVND (reference sequence). With 10 bases clipped from V and 11 bases from J, the junction kept 18 bases outside the gene matches. This CDR3 spans 16 amino acids. CDR3 region: CATLGQGDRSVAKLFF. CDR3 sequence (DNA): TGTGCCACCCTGGGACAGGGGGACCGATCGGTGGCGAAACTGTTTTTT.